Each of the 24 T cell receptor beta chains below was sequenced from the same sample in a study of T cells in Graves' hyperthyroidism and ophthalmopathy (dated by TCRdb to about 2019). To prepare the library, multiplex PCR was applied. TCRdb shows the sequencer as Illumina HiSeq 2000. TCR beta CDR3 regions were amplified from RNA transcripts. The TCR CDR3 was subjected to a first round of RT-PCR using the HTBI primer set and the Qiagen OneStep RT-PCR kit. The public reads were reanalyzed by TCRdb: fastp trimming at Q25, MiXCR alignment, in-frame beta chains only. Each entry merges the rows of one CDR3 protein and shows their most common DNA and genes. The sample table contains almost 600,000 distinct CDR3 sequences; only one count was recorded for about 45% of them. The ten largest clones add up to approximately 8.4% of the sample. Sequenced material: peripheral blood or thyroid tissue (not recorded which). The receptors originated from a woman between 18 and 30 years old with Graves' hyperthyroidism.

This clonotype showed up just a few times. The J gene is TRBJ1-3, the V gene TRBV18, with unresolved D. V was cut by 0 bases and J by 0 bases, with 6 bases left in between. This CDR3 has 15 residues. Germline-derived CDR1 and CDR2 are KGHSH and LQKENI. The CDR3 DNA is TGTGCCAGCTCACCACCGTCAGACTCTGGAAACACCATATATTTT. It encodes CASSPPSDSGNTIYF.

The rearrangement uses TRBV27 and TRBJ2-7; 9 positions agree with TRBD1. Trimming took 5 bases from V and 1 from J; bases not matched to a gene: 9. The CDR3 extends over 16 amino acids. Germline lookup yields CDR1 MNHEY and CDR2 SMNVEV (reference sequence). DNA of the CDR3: TGTGCCAGCAGTCTCACAGGGGGCGGTAGGTCCTACGAGCAGTACTTC. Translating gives CASSLTGGGRSYEQYF.

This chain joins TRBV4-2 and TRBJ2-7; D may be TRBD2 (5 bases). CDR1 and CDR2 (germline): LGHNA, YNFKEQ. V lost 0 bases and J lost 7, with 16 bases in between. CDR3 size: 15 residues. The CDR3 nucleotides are TGTGCCAGCAGCCAAGAGGGCGGGCCGTACAATGAGCAGTACTTC. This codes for CASSQEGGPYNEQYF.

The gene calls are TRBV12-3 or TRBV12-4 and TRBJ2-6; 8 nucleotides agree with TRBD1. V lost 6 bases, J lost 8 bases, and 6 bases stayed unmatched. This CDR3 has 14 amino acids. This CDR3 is CASRAGQGSNVLTF. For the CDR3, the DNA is TGTGCCAGCAGGGCAGGACAGGGTTCCAACGTCCTGACTTTC.

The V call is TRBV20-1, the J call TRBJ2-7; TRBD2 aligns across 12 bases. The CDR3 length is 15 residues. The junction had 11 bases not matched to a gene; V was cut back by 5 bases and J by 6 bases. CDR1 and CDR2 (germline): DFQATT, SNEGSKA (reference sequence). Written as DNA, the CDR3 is TGCAGTGCTGTACCCCTAGCGGGAGGGATAGGCGAGCAGTACTTC. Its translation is CSAVPLAGGIGEQYF.

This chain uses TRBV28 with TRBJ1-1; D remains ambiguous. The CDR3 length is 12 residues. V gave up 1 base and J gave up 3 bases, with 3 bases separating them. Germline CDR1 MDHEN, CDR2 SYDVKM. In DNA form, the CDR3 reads TGTGCCAGCAGTTTATTCCACACTGAAGCTTTCTTT. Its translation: CASSLFHTEAFF.

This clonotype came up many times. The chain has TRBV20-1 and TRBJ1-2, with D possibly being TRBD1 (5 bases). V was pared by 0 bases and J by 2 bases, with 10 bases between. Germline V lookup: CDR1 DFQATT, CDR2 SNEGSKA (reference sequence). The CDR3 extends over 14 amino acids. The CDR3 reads CSARDLAGNYGYTF. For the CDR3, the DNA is TGCAGTGCTAGAGACTTGGCAGGGAACTATGGCTACACCTTC.

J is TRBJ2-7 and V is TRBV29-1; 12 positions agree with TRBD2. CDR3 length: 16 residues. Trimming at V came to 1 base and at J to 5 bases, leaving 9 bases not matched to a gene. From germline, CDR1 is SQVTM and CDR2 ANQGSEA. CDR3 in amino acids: CSVEGLAGDGTDEQYF. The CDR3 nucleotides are TGCAGCGTTGAAGGACTAGCGGGAGACGGAACGGACGAGCAGTACTTC.

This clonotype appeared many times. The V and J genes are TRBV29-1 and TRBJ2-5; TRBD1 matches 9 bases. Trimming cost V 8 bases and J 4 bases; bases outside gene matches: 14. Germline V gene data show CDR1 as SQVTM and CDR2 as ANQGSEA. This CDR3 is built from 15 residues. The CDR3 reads CSTPGGQGKRETQYF. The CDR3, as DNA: TGCAGCACCCCCGGAGGACAGGGGAAACGAGAGACCCAGTACTTC.

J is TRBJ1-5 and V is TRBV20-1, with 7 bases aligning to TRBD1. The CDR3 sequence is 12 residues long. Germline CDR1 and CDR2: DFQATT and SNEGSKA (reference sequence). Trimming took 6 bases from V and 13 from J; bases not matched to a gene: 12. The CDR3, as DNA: TGCAGTGCCAGGGGACCGGGACAGAATCAGCATTTT. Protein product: CSARGPGQNQHF.

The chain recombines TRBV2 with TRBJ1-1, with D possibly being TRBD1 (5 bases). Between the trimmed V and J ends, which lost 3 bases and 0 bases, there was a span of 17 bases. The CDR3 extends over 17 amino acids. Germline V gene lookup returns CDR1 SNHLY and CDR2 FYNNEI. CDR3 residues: CASSEDLWDGMNTEAFF. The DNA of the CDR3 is TGTGCCAGCAGTGAGGACCTGTGGGACGGAATGAACACTGAAGCTTTCTTT.

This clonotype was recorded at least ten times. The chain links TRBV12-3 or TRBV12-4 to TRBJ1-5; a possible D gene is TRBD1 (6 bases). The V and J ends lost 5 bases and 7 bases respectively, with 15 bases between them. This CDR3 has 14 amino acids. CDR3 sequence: CASSQRKGEQPQHF. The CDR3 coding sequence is TGTGCCAGCAGTCAGCGCAAGGGGGAACAGCCCCAGCATTTT.

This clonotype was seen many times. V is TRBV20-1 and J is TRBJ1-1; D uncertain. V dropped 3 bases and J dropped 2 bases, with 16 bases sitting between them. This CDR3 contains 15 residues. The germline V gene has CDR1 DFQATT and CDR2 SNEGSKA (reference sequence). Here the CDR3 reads CSARRVRVENTEAFF. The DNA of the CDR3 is TGCAGTGCTAGGAGGGTACGGGTGGAAAACACTGAAGCTTTCTTT.

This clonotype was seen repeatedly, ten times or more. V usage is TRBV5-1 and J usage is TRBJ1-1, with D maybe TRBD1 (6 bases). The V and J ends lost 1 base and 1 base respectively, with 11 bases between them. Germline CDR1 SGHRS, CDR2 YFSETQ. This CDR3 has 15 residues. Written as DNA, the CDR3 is TGCGCCAGCAGCTTGCTGGGACACTCGAACACTGAAGCTTTCTTT. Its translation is CASSLLGHSNTEAFF.

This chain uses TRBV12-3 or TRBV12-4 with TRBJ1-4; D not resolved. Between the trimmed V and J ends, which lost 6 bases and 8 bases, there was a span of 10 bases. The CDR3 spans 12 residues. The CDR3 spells CASREVGEKLFF. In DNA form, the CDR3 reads TGTGCCAGCAGGGAGGTGGGAGAAAAACTGTTTTTT.

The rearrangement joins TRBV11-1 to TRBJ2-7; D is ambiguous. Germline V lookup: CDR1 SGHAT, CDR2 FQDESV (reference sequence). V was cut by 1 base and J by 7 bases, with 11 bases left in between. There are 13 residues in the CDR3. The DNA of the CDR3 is TGTGCCAGCAGCTTAGTGGTAGGGAATGAGCAGTACTTC. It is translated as CASSLVVGNEQYF.

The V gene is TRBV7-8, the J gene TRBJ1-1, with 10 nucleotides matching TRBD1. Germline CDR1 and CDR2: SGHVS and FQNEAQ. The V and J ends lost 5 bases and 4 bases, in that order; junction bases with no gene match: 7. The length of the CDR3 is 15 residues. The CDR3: CASSRGDRGTTEAFF. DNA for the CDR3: TGTGCCAGCAGCAGAGGGGACAGGGGTACCACTGAAGCTTTCTTT.

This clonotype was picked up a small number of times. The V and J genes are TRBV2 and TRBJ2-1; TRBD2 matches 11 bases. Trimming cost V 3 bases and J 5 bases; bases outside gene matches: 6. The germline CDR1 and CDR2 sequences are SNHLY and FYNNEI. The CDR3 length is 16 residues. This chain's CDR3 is CASSEVGLADNNEQFF. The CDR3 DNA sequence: TGTGCCAGCAGTGAGGTGGGACTAGCGGATAACAATGAGCAGTTCTTC.

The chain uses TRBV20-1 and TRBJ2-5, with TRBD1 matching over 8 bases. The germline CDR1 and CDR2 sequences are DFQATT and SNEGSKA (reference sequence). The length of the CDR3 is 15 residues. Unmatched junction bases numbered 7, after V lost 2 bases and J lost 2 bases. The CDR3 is CSARSQGQEQETQYF. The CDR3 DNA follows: TGCAGTGCTAGATCACAGGGACAGGAGCAAGAGACCCAGTACTTC.

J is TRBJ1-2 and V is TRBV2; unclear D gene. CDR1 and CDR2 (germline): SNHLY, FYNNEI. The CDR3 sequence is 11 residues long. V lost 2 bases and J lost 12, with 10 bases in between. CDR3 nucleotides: TGTGCCAGCAGTGAACTAGCGGGAAACACCTTC. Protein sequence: CASSELAGNTF.

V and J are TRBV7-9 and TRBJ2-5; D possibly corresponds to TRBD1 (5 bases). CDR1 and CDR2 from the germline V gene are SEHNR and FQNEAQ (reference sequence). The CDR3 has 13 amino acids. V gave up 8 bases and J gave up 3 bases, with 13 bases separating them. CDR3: CASDGRGEETQYF. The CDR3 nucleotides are TGTGCCAGCGACGGAAGGGGCGAAGAGACCCAGTACTTC.

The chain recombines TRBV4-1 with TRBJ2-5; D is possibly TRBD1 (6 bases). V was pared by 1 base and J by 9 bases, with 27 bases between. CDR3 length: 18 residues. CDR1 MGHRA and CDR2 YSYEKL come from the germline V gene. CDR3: CASSQGGRVTGNNQPQYF. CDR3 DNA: TGCGCCAGCAGCCAAGGGGGACGTGTAACAGGGAACAATCAGCCCCAGTACTTC.

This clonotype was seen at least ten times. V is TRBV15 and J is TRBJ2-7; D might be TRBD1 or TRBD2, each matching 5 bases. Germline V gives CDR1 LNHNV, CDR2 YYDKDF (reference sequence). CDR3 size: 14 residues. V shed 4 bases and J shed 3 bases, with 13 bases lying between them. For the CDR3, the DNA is TGTGCCACCAGCAAGAGAGGGGCTAACTACGAGCAGTACTTC. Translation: CATSKRGANYEQYF.

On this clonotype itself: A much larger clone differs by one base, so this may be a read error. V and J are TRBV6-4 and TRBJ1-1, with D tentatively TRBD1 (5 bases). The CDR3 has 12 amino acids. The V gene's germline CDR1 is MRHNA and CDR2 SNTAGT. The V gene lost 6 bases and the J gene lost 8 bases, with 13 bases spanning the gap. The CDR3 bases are TGTGCCAGCAGCCAAGATGGGGGGGAAGCTTTCTTT. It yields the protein CASSQDGGEAFF.